These 30 T cell receptor beta chains were all obtained from the same sample, sequenced in a study of blood T cell dynamics during melanoma immunotherapy. Regarding time point: week 3, after first cycle of checkpoint inhibitor. The table came from immunoSEQ multiplex PCR; TCRdb's copy has only in-frame clones and leaves some out. The sample lists over 8,000 clones, approximately 91% occurring once. Sequencing used blood, obtained from a patient treated with checkpoint blockade. The receptors stem from a human donor with melanoma.

Here the CDR3 reads CASSWLGVADDSGNTIYF. The CDR3 DNA is TGTGCCAGCAGTTGGCTCGGGGTCGCAGATGACTCTGGAAACACCATATATTTT. The genes are TRBV2 and TRBJ1-3; D is unclear. The V gene's germline CDR1 is SNHLY and CDR2 FYNNEI. The CDR3 contains 18 residues. Trimming took off 5 bases at V and 0 bases at J, with 20 bases between the two ends. The full variable domain, with the rest looked up from reference TRBV2 and TRBJ1-3, is EPEVTQTPSHQVTQMGQEVILRCVPISNHLYFYWYRQILGQKVEFLVSFYNNEISEKSEIFDDQFSVERPDGSNFTLKIRSTKLEDSAMYFCASSWLGVADDSGNTIYFGEGSWLTVV.

The rearrangement uses TRBV28 and TRBJ2-2; D gene ambiguous. V lost 2 bases, J lost 3 bases, and 4 bases lay in between. CDR3 length equals 13 residues. The V gene's germline CDR1 is MDHEN and CDR2 SYDVKM. CDR3 nucleotide sequence: TGTGCCAGCAGTTTAGACTACACCGGGGAGCTGTTTTTT. It specifies CASSLDYTGELFF.

The V and J genes are TRBV7-2 and TRBJ2-6, with 11 nucleotides matching TRBD2. The junction had 4 bases not matched to a gene; V was cut back by 1 base and J by 2 bases. The CDR3 is 18 residues long. Germline assignment: CDR1 SGHTA and CDR2 FQGNSA. The CDR3 reads CASSLGLAGGAGANVLTF. The CDR3 DNA is TGTGCCAGCAGCTTAGGGCTAGCGGGAGGTGCTGGGGCCAACGTCCTGACTTTC.

The rearrangement uses TRBV27 and TRBJ1-2; 9 bases are a match to TRBD1. V lost 5 bases to trimming and J lost 6 bases; unmatched junction nucleotides: 7. The CDR3 is made up of 14 amino acids. Germline CDR1 is MNHEY and CDR2 is SMNVEV (reference sequence). The CDR3 region has the DNA TGTGCCAGCAGTCAACAACAGGGGGCCGATGGCTACACCTTC. As protein: CASSQQQGADGYTF.

This clone is a singleton in its sample. The chain couples TRBV6-5 to TRBJ1-1, with 8 bases lining up with TRBD1. Germline V lookup: CDR1 MNHEY, CDR2 SVGAGI. V lost 4 bases and J lost 4; bases outside the gene matches: 5. The CDR3 has 14 amino acids. The CDR3 nucleotides read TGTGCCAGCAGTTCCACAGGGGGGGCCACTGAAGCTTTCTTT. It specifies CASSSTGGATEAFF.

This sequence joins TRBV9 and TRBJ2-1; D may be TRBD2 (6 bases). The V gene lost 0 bases and the J gene lost 15 bases, with 13 bases spanning the gap. CDR1 is SGDLS and CDR2 is YYNGEE in the germline V gene. CDR3 length equals 12 residues. The CDR3 region has the DNA TGTGCCAGCAGCGTAGCGGGAGTTCGCCTGTTCTTC. It translates to CASSVAGVRLFF.

The rearrangement joins TRBV11-2 to TRBJ2-7, with D perhaps matching TRBD2 (6 bases). Germline V gene data show CDR1 as SGHAT and CDR2 as FQNNGV. This CDR3 region has 15 residues. The V gene lost 1 base and the J gene lost 3 bases, with 13 bases spanning the gap. The CDR3 loop is CASSLGRGALYEQYF. The DNA for the CDR3 is TGTGCCAGCAGCTTAGGGAGGGGCGCTCTCTACGAGCAGTACTTC.

This chain links TRBV4-1 with TRBJ1-1; tentatively, D is TRBD1 (6 bases). From germline, CDR1 is MGHRA and CDR2 YSYEKL. V lost 0 bases and J 3 bases, leaving 11 bases between the germline ends. The CDR3 spans 15 residues. CDR3 amino acids: CASSQEPGADTEAFF. CDR3 coding DNA: TGCGCCAGCAGCCAAGAGCCGGGGGCGGACACTGAAGCTTTCTTT.

The rearrangement joins TRBV18 to TRBJ2-5, with TRBD2 identical over 7 bases. The CDR3 sequence is 14 residues long. Germline-derived CDR1 and CDR2 are KGHSH and LQKENI. The ends lost 4 bases at V and 0 bases at J; junction bases unmatched: 2. The CDR3 sequence is CASSLTSDQETQYF. The CDR3 DNA reads TGTGCCAGCTCACTCACTAGCGACCAAGAGACCCAGTACTTC.

The V call is TRBV5-1, the J call TRBJ1-2; 7 bases fit TRBD1. The CDR3 runs 15 residues. Germline V gene data show CDR1 as SGHRS and CDR2 as YFSETQ. V gave up 4 bases and J gave up 4 bases; unmatched junction bases: 10. The CDR3, as DNA: TGCGCCAGCAGCACTTCTGCCCAGGGGGTCTATGGCTACACCTTC. Translation gives CASSTSAQGVYGYTF.

The gene calls are TRBV19 and TRBJ2-4, with no clear D. V was cut by 1 base and J by 0 bases, with 7 bases left in between. Per germline, CDR1 LNHDA and CDR2 SQIVND (reference sequence). This CDR3 has 15 amino acids. The CDR3 DNA is TGTGCCAGTAGTATAGTGTCGGTAGCCAAAAACATTCAGTACTTC. It encodes CASSIVSVAKNIQYF.

This rearrangement joins TRBV28 to TRBJ2-1; a weak D match, TRBD2 (6 bases). Germline CDR1 is MDHEN and CDR2 is SYDVKM. The CDR3 consists of 14 residues. Trimming left V 5 bases short and J 4 bases short, with 12 bases between. The DNA of the CDR3 is TGTGCCAGCAGTGTAGCGGACGGTTACAATGAGCAGTTCTTC. As protein: CASSVADGYNEQFF.

This sequence joins TRBV28 and TRBJ1-2; tentatively, D is TRBD1 (5 bases). V was clipped by 10 bases and J by 4 bases, with 16 bases between them. The CDR3 runs 13 residues. Germline-derived CDR1 and CDR2 are MDHEN and SYDVKM. Here the CDR3 reads CAMLLGHSYGYTF. The CDR3 nucleotides are TGTGCCATGCTACTCGGACACTCCTATGGCTACACCTTC.

This chain connects TRBV19 to TRBJ1-5, with D unresolved. Germline V gene lookup returns CDR1 LNHDA and CDR2 SQIVND (reference sequence). This CDR3 has 12 residues. Trimming left V 6 bases short and J 6 bases short, with 9 bases between. CDR3 amino acids: CASSPRSQPQHF. CDR3 sequence (DNA): TGTGCCAGTAGCCCACGGAGTCAGCCCCAGCATTTT.

The CDR3 region is CASSLVEGLQNIQYF. For the CDR3, the DNA is TGTGCCAGCAGCTTAGTGGAGGGCCTCCAAAACATTCAGTACTTC. V is TRBV11-2 and J is TRBJ2-4; possibly TRBD2 for D (6 bases). The V gene's germline CDR1 is SGHAT and CDR2 FQNNGV. V gave up 1 base and J gave up 5 bases, with 12 bases separating them. The CDR3 length is 15 residues.

This clone has just a few counts. V gene TRBV11-2 combines with J gene TRBJ1-5, with D hard to call. The germline V gene encodes CDR1 SGHAT and CDR2 FQNNGV. The CDR3 spans 12 residues. The germline V and J ends were trimmed by 4 bases and 9 bases, with 10 bases remaining between them. CDR3 DNA: TGTGCCAGCAGCTCCCTCGGGCTGCCCCAGCATTTT. Protein sequence: CASSSLGLPQHF.

This rearrangement joins TRBV6-1 to TRBJ1-2, with a weak D call TRBD1 (5 bases). Germline V gives CDR1 MNHNS, CDR2 SASEGT. The CDR3 covers 13 residues. V lost 6 bases and J lost 4, with 12 bases in between. The CDR3 bases are TGTGCCAGCAGGGAGGGGCGTAGCTATGGCTACACCTTC. This translates into CASREGRSYGYTF.

This rearrangement joins TRBV5-1 to TRBJ1-2; D not resolved. The CDR3 runs 13 residues. The V end was cut by 0 bases, the J end by 1 base, with 4 bases between. CDR1 and CDR2 (germline): SGHRS, YFSETQ. The chain's CDR3 is CASSLDINYGYTF. The DNA for the CDR3 is TGCGCCAGCAGCTTGGACATTAACTATGGCTACACCTTC.

In its sample, this clone was seen once. The J gene is TRBJ2-7, the V gene TRBV7-7, with TRBD1 identical over 10 bases. From germline, CDR1 is SSHAT and CDR2 FNYEAQ (reference sequence). The CDR3 sequence is 14 residues long. J gave up 6 bases and V 5 bases, and 7 bases lay outside the gene matches. CDR3 residues: CASSLGTGALEQYF. For the CDR3, the DNA is TGTGCCAGCAGCCTCGGGACAGGGGCTCTCGAGCAGTACTTC. The full variable domain, completed using reference TRBV7-7 and TRBJ2-7, is GAGVSQSPRYKVTKRGQDVTLRCDPISSHATLYWYQQALGQGPEFLTYFNYEAQPDKSGLPSDRFSAERPEGSISTLTIQRTEQRDSAMYRCASSLGTGALEQYFGPGTRLTVT.

CDR3 DNA sequence: TGTGCCAGCAGCTTAGGGGCAGATACGCAGTATTTT. This translates into CASSLGADTQYF. The V call is TRBV5-6, the J call TRBJ2-3; D is possibly TRBD1 (5 bases). The CDR3 runs to 12 residues. The germline V and J ends were trimmed by 2 bases and 4 bases, with 5 bases remaining between them. CDR1 and CDR2 from the germline V gene are SGHDT and YYEEEE. Full variable domain (outside the CDR3, taken from reference TRBV5-6 and TRBJ2-3): DAGVTQSPTHLIKTRGQQVTLRCSPKSGHDTVSWYQQALGQGPQFIFQYYEEEERQRGNFPDRFSGHQFPNYSSELNVNALLLGDSALYLCASSLGADTQYFGPGTRLTVL.

This clone occurred a few times. The chain employs TRBV19 and TRBJ1-2; D ambiguous. Trimming stripped 0 bases from V and 4 bases from J, with 15 bases between. The V gene's germline CDR1 is LNHDA and CDR2 SQIVND (reference sequence). The CDR3 runs 16 residues. This chain's CDR3 is CASSIDGFGRPYGYTF. The CDR3 nucleotides read TGTGCCAGTAGTATAGACGGGTTCGGCAGGCCCTATGGCTACACCTTC.

The chain has TRBV13 and TRBJ2-7; D may match TRBD1 or TRBD2 (5 bases each). The V gene lost 0 bases and the J gene lost 4 bases, with 13 bases spanning the gap. Germline values: CDR1 PRHDT, CDR2 FYEKMQ (reference sequence). This CDR3 contains 15 residues. The CDR3 DNA reads TGTGCCAGCAGCTTAGGGGGGGTTGGACCTTACGAGCAGTACTTC. Encoded protein: CASSLGGVGPYEQYF. Together with reference TRBV13 and TRBJ2-7, the CDR3 gives the full variable domain: AAGVIQSPRHLIKEKRETATLKCYPIPRHDTVYWYQQGPGQDPQFLISFYEKMQSDKGSIPDRFSAQQFSDYHSELNMSSLELGDSALYFCASSLGGVGPYEQYFGPGTRLTVT.

This clone was recorded a few times. V gene TRBV5-1 combines with J gene TRBJ1-1, with 9 bases fitting TRBD1. Germline lookup yields CDR1 SGHRS and CDR2 YFSETQ. V lost 4 bases, J lost 4 bases, and 5 bases stayed unmatched. The CDR3 is made up of 14 amino acids. This CDR3 is CASSRDRVTTEAFF. The CDR3 DNA sequence: TGCGCCAGCAGCAGGGACAGGGTTACCACTGAAGCTTTCTTT. The complete variable domain, with remaining parts taken from reference TRBV5-1 and TRBJ1-1, reads KAGVTQTPRYLIKTRGQQVTLSCSPISGHRSVSWYQQTPGQGLQFLFEYFSETQRNKGNFPGRFSGRQFSNSRSEMNVSTLELGDSALYLCASSRDRVTTEAFFGQGTRLTVV.

The CDR3 loop reads CASRPKTTPFAADTQYF. For the CDR3, the DNA is TGTGCCAGCAGACCGAAGACTACCCCATTTGCGGCAGATACGCAGTATTTT. This chain connects TRBV27 to TRBJ2-3, with D perhaps TRBD2 (5 bases). Germline V CDR1 and CDR2: MNHEY, SMNVEV (reference sequence). V was clipped by 6 bases and J by 4 bases, with 23 bases between them. The CDR3 totals 17 residues.

This clone was seen once. V is TRBV5-5 and J is TRBJ2-6, with a tentative D call TRBD1 (6 bases). Looked up from germline, CDR1 is SGHKS and CDR2 is YYEKEE (reference sequence). V was trimmed by 4 bases and J by 1 base, leaving 15 bases between them. The CDR3 covers 17 residues. The CDR3 sequence is CASSTNRDSSGANVLTF. As DNA, the CDR3 is TGTGCCAGCAGCACAAACAGGGATAGTTCTGGGGCCAACGTCCTGACTTTC.

CDR3 coding DNA: TGTGCCAGCAGTTACGGACAGGGCAGCACTGAAGCTTTCTTT. It specifies CASSYGQGSTEAFF. V gene TRBV6-6 combines with J gene TRBJ1-1; 8 bases map to TRBD1. CDR1 and CDR2 (germline): MNHNY, SVGAGI (reference sequence). The V and J ends lost 2 bases and 4 bases, in that order; junction bases with no gene match: 3. The CDR3 extends over 14 amino acids.

This rearrangement joins TRBV9 to TRBJ2-3, with 7 nucleotides matching TRBD2. The V gene's germline CDR1 is SGDLS and CDR2 YYNGEE. The CDR3 totals 15 residues. J was trimmed by 4 bases and V by 0 bases; bases with no gene match: 5. The CDR3 spells CASSVGGGSADTQYF. In DNA form, the CDR3 reads TGTGCCAGCAGCGTAGGTGGCGGGAGTGCAGATACGCAGTATTTT.

The CDR3: CASLQTATSQREEQYF. The CDR3 DNA follows: TGTGCCAGTCTCCAGACCGCGACTAGCCAGAGAGAGGAGCAGTACTTC. The chain has TRBV18 and TRBJ2-7; 7 bases are shared with TRBD2. This CDR3 spans 16 amino acids. Germline CDR1 KGHSH, CDR2 LQKENI. V was clipped by 9 bases and J by 7 bases; unmatched bases: 21.

The V gene is TRBV10-3, the J gene TRBJ2-3; D is unresolved. There are 14 residues in the CDR3. The ends were cut back, 3 bases at V and 5 bases at J, with 12 bases in the middle. Germline CDR1 reads ENHRY; CDR2 reads SYGVKD. The CDR3 DNA is TGTGCCATCAGTGACGACATAGAGGTAGATACGCAGTATTTT. Translating gives CAISDDIEVDTQYF.

The rearrangement uses TRBV15 and TRBJ1-2; 10 nucleotides match TRBD1. Trimming took 0 bases from V and 6 from J; bases not matched to a gene: 4. This CDR3 spans 15 amino acids. From germline, CDR1 is LNHNV and CDR2 YYDKDF (reference sequence). The CDR3 sequence: CATSRDPTGGHGYTF. CDR3 nucleotides: TGTGCCACCAGCAGAGATCCGACAGGGGGCCATGGCTACACCTTC.